The 13 T cell receptor beta chains presented below share a single source sample, sequenced in a study of OX40 agonist ivuxolimab in advanced cancers. The table came from immunoSEQ multiplex PCR; TCRdb's copy has only in-frame clones and leaves some out. Found here are roughly 89,000 clones, about 86% of them singletons; the top ten hold 1.5% to 2%. Sequenced here: CD4+ or CD8+ T cells sorted from blood, sampled in a trial of the OX40 agonist ivuxolimab. The receptors originated from an adult with an advanced solid tumor such as melanoma, head and neck, liver or kidney cancer.

The chain employs TRBV10-3 and TRBJ1-1; 9 bases are a match to TRBD1. This CDR3 spans 15 amino acids. V lost 6 bases and J lost 5; bases outside the gene matches: 10. Germline V lookup: CDR1 ENHRY, CDR2 SYGVKD. CDR3 nucleotides: TGTGCCATCAGCCGGGACAGGGAGGTCAAAACTGAAGCTTTCTTT. As protein: CAISRDREVKTEAFF.

The V gene is TRBV7-6, the J gene TRBJ2-5; no clear D gene. Per germline, CDR1 SGHVS and CDR2 FNYEAQ. The CDR3 loop spans 12 amino acids. Trimming pared 5 bases from V and 1 base from J, leaving 5 bases between. In nucleotides, the CDR3 is TGTGCCAGCAGCCCAAGCCAAGAGACCCAGTACTTC. Protein sequence: CASSPSQETQYF.

The V gene is TRBV5-4, the J gene TRBJ2-6; 10 bases align to TRBD1. The CDR3 consists of 18 residues. CDR1 is SGHNT and CDR2 is YYREEE in the germline V gene (reference sequence). The V segment lost 0 bases and the J segment 0 bases; nucleotides outside the gene matches: 3. The CDR3 bases are TGTGCCAGCAGCTTGGGGGGACAGGGGAGCTCTGGGGCCAACGTCCTGACTTTC. It translates to CASSLGGQGSSGANVLTF.

CDR3 DNA sequence: TGTGCCAGTAGTTCTAATAGGGACAGCTTAAACTATGGCTACACCTTC. It translates to CASSSNRDSLNYGYTF. V usage is TRBV19 and J usage is TRBJ1-2; 7 bases agree with TRBD1. The V gene's germline CDR1 is LNHDA and CDR2 SQIVND (reference sequence). CDR3 length: 16 residues. After removal of 5 bases from V and 2 bases from J, the junction contained 11 bases not matched to a gene.

The chain couples TRBV5-1 to TRBJ2-1, with D possibly TRBD2 on 7 matching bases. The CDR3 spans 12 residues. V was pared by 0 bases and J by 10 bases, with 8 bases between. The V gene's germline CDR1 is SGHRS and CDR2 YFSETQ. Here the CDR3 DNA reads TGCGCCAGCAGCTTGGCGGGGGGCGAGCAGTTCTTC. It translates to CASSLAGGEQFF.

The chain employs TRBV19 and TRBJ1-2, with a tentative D call TRBD1 (5 bases). Germline assignment: CDR1 LNHDA and CDR2 SQIVND (reference sequence). V was trimmed by 3 bases and J by 0 bases, leaving 8 bases between them. The CDR3 consists of 14 residues. The CDR3 is CASSMARANYGYTF. CDR3 in DNA: TGTGCCAGTAGTATGGCCAGGGCTAACTATGGCTACACCTTC.

The chain uses TRBV7-3 and TRBJ2-1; D may be TRBD1 or TRBD2 (5 bases each). V was clipped by 4 bases and J by 6 bases, with 19 bases between them. Germline V gene data show CDR1 as SGHTA and CDR2 as FQGTGA. The CDR3 extends over 16 amino acids. CDR3 protein: CASSSRRGVNGNEQFF. Here the CDR3 DNA reads TGTGCCAGCAGCTCCCGACGGGGCGTGAACGGCAATGAGCAGTTCTTC.

The rearrangement joins TRBV6-1 to TRBJ2-7, with D hard to call. The CDR3 loop spans 15 amino acids. The germline V gene encodes CDR1 MNHNS and CDR2 SASEGT. The V and J ends lost 7 bases and 1 base respectively, with 17 bases between them. This CDR3 reads CASTPQVIASYEQYF. CDR3 nucleotides: TGTGCCAGCACCCCTCAGGTTATCGCTTCCTACGAGCAGTACTTC.

J is TRBJ2-1 and V is TRBV18, with a tentative D call TRBD2 (5 bases). Trimming cost V 4 bases and J 8 bases, with 12 bases left between them. The CDR3 is made up of 13 amino acids. Germline CDR1 and CDR2: KGHSH and LQKENI. CDR3 in amino acids: CASSRLYGDEQFF. The DNA for the CDR3 is TGTGCCAGCTCACGTCTGTACGGGGATGAGCAGTTCTTC.

This chain joins TRBV19 and TRBJ1-2; maybe TRBD1 (5 bases). The ends were cut back, 6 bases at V and 3 bases at J, with 11 bases in the middle. Germline values: CDR1 LNHDA, CDR2 SQIVND (reference sequence). The CDR3 extends over 13 amino acids. In nucleotides, the CDR3 is TGTGCCAGTAGGGTGGACACCGACTATGGCTACACCTTC. Its translation: CASRVDTDYGYTF. The full variable domain, completed using reference TRBV19 and TRBJ1-2, is DGGITQSPKYLFRKEGQNVTLSCEQNLNHDAMYWYRQDPGQGLRLIYYSQIVNDFQKGDIAEGYSVSREKKESFPLTVTSAQKNPTAFYLCASRVDTDYGYTFGSGTRLTVV.

This clone occurred once. The gene calls are TRBV28 and TRBJ1-3, with 7 positions matching TRBD1. This CDR3 has 17 amino acids. The trim removed 3 bases at V and 0 bases at J, leaving 8 bases unmatched. Germline V gives CDR1 MDHEN, CDR2 SYDVKM. The DNA of the CDR3 is TGTGCCAGCAGTTTTACCGGGGACAGTTCCTCTGGAAACACCATATATTTT. It specifies CASSFTGDSSSGNTIYF.

The chain combines TRBV18 with TRBJ1-4; 8 bases are shared with TRBD1. The J segment lost 7 bases and the V segment lost 6 bases, leaving 7 bases of the junction unmatched. The CDR3 extends over 14 amino acids. Germline CDR1 KGHSH, CDR2 LQKENI. CDR3 amino acids: CASSLQGVAEKLFF. The CDR3 bases are TGTGCCAGCTCGCTACAGGGGGTGGCTGAAAAACTGTTTTTT.

The rearrangement joins TRBV20-1 to TRBJ2-1, with D hard to call. CDR1 DFQATT and CDR2 SNEGSKA come from the germline V gene (reference sequence). This CDR3 region has 11 residues. Trimming left V 1 base short and J 8 bases short, with 6 bases between. CDR3 protein: CSARAQDEQFF. CDR3 nucleotide sequence: TGCAGTGCTAGAGCCCAGGATGAGCAGTTCTTC.